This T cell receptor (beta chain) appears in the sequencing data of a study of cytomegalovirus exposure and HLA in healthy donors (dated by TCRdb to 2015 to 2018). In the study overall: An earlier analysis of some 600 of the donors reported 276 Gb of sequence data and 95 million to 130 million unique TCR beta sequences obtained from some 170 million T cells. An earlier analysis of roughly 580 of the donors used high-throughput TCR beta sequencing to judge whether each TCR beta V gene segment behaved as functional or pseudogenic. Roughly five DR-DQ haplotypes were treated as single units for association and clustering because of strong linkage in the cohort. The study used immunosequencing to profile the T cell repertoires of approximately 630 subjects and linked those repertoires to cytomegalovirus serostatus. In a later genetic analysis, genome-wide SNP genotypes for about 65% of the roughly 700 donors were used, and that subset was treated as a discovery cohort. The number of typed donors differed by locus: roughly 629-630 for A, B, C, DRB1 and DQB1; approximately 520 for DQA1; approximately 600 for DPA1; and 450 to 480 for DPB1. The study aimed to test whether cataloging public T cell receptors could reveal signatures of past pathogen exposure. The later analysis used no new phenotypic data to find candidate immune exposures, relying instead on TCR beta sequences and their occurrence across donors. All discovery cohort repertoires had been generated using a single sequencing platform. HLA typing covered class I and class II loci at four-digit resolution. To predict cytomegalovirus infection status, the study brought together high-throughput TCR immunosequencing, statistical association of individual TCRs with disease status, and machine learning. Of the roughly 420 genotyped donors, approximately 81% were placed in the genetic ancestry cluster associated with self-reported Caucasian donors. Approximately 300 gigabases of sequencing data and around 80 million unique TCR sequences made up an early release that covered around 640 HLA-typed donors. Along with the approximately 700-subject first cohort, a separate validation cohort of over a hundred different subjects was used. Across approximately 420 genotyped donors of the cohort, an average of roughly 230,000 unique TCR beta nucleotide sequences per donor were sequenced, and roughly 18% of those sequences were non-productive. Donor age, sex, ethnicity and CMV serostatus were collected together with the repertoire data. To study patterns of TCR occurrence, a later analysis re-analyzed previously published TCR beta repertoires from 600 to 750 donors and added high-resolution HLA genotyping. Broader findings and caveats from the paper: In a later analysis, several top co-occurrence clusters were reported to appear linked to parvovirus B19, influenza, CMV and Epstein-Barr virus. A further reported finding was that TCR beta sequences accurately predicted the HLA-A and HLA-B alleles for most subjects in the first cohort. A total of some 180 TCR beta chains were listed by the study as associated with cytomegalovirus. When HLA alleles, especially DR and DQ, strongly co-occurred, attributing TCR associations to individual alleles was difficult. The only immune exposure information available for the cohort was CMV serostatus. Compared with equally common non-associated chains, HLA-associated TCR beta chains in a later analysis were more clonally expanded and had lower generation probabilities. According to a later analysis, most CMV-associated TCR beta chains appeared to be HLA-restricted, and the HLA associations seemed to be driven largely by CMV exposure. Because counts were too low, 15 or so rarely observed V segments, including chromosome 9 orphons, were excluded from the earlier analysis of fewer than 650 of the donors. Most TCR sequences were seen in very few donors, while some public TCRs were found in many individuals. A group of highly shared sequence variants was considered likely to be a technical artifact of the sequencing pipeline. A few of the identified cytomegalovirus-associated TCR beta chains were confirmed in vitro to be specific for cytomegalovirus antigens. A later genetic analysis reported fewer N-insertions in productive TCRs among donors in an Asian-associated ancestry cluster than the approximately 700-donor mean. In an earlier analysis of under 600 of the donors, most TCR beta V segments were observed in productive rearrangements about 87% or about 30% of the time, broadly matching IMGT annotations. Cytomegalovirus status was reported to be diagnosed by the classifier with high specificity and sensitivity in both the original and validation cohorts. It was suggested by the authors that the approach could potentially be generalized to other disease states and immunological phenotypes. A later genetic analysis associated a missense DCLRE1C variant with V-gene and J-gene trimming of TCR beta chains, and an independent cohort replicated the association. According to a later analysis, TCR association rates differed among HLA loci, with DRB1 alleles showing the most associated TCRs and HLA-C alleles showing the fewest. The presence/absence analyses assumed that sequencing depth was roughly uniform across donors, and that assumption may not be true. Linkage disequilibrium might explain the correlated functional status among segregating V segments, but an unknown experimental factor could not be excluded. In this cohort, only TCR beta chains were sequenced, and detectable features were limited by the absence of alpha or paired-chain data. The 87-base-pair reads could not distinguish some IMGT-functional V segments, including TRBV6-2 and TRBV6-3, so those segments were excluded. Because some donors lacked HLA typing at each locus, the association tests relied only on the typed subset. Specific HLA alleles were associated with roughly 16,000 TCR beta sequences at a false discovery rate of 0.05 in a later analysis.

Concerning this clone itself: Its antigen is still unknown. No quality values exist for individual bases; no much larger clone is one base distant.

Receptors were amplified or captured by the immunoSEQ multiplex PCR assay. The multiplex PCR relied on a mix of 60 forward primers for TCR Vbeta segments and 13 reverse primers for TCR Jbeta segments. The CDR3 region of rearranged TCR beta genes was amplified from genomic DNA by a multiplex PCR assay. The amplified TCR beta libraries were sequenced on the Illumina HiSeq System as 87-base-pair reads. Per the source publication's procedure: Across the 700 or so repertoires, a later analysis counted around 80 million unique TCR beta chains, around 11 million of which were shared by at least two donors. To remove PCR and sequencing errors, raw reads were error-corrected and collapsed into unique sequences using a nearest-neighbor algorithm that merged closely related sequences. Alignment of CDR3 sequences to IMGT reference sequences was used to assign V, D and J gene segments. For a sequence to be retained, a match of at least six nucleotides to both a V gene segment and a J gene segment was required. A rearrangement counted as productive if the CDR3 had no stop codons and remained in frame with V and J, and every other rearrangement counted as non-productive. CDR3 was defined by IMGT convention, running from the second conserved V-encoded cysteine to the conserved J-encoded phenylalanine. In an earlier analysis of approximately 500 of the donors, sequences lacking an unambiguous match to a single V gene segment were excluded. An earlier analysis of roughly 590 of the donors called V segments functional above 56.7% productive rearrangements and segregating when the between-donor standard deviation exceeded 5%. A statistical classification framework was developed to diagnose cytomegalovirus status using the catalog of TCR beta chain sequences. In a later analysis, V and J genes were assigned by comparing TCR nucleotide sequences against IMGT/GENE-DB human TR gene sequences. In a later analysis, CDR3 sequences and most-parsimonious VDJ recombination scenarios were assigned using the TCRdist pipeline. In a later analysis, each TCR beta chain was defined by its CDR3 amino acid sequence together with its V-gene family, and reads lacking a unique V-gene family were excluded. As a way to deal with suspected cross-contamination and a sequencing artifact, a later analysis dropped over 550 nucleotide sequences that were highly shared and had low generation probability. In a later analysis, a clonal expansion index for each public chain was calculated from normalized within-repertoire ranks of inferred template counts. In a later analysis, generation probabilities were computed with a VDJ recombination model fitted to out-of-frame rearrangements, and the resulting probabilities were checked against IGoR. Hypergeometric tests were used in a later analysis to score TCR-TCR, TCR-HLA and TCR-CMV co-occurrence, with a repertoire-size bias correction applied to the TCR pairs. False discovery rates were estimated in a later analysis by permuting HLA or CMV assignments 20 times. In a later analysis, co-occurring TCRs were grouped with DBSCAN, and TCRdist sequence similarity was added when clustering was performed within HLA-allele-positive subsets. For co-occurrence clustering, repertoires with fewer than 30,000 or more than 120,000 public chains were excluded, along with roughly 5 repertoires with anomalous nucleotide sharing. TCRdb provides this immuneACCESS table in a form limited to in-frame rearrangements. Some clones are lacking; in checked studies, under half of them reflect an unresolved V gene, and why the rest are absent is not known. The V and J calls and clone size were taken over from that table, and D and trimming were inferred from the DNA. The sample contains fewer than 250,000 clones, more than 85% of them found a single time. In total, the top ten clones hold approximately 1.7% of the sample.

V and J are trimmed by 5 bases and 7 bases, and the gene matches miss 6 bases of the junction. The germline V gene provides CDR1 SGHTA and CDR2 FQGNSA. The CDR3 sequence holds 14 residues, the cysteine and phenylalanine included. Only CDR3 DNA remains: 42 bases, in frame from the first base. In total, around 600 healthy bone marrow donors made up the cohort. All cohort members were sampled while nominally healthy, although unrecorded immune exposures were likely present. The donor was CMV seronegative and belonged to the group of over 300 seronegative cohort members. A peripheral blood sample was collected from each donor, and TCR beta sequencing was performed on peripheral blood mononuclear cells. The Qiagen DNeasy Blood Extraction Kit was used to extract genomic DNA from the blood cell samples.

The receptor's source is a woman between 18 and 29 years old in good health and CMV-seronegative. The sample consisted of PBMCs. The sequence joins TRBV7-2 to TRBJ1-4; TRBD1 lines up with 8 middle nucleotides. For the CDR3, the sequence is CASSRTGRGEKLFF. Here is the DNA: TGTGCCAGCAGCAGGACAGGGCGAGGTGAAAAACTGTTTTTT.